Each of the 21 T cell receptor beta chains below was sequenced from the same sample in a study of shared clonotypes between healthy human individuals. TCRdb's table, derived via immunoSEQ multiplex PCR, lists solely in-frame clones and lacks some. The profile covers around 1.5 million clones, with under 99% appearing a single time and around 0.45% taken by the ten largest. The sample taken for sequencing was naive CD4+ T cells sorted from blood. Subset noted: CD45RA+ positively selected. The receptors derive from a man aged 30 to 39 in good health.

The rearrangement uses TRBV2 and TRBJ2-2; the D call may be TRBD1 or TRBD2 (5 bases each). The CDR3 sequence is 21 residues long. The V gene's germline CDR1 is SNHLY and CDR2 FYNNEI. V was trimmed by 6 bases and J by 1 base, leaving 30 bases between them. The DNA for the CDR3 is TGTGCCAGCAGCGTCAGTCCCCCCCGCTTCCCGGGACCGGGGAACACCGGGGAGCTGTTTTTT. It encodes CASSVSPPRFPGPGNTGELFF.

The chain has TRBV18 and TRBJ1-4, with D hard to call. The CDR3 loop spans 15 amino acids. Trimming took 3 bases from V and 8 from J, leaving 16 bases between them. Germline CDR1 and CDR2: KGHSH and LQKENI. CDR3 region: CASSPLDFGKEKLFF. CDR3 coding DNA: TGTGCCAGCTCACCCTTGGACTTCGGAAAGGAAAAACTGTTTTTT.

Comment on this clone: Other DNA sequences of this sample code for an identical CDR3. The chain recombines TRBV5-1 with TRBJ2-1; a weak D match, TRBD2 (5 bases). Trimming removed 0 bases at V and 2 bases at J, with 9 bases between. This CDR3 spans 15 amino acids. Germline V CDR1 and CDR2: SGHRS, YFSETQ. CDR3 DNA: TGCGCCAGCAGCTTGGTCAGCGGTACCTACAATGAGCAGTTCTTC. Residues: CASSLVSGTYNEQFF.

This clone was recorded only once. The chain couples TRBV9 to TRBJ2-1; D tentatively reads TRBD1 or TRBD2 (6 bases each). Germline CDR1 and CDR2: SGDLS and YYNGEE. The CDR3 length is 16 residues. V lost 0 bases and J 0 bases, leaving 10 bases between the germline ends. Here the CDR3 DNA reads TGTGCCAGCAGCGTAGGAGGAGGGGGCTCCTACAATGAGCAGTTCTTC. Translation gives CASSVGGGGSYNEQFF.

The V and J genes are TRBV6-6 and TRBJ2-6; unclear D gene. The CDR3 is made up of 14 amino acids. Trimming took off 7 bases at V and 2 bases at J, with 9 bases between the two ends. The V gene's germline CDR1 is MNHNY and CDR2 SVGAGI (reference sequence). CDR3 amino acids: CASTKTPGANVLTF. CDR3 nucleotide sequence: TGTGCCAGCACCAAGACGCCTGGGGCCAACGTCCTGACTTTC.

Here the CDR3 DNA reads TGTGCCAGTAGTAACCCCCTGAACACTGAAGCTTTCTTT. The encoded protein is CASSNPLNTEAFF. The chain employs TRBV19 and TRBJ1-1; D not resolved. V lost 4 bases and J 0 bases, leaving 6 bases between the germline ends. This CDR3 region has 13 residues. CDR1 LNHDA and CDR2 SQIVND come from the germline V gene (reference sequence).

This chain connects TRBV28 to TRBJ2-7; TRBD2 might be the D (6 bases). Per germline, CDR1 MDHEN and CDR2 SYDVKM. Trimming took 6 bases from V and 3 from J, leaving 12 bases between them. The length of the CDR3 is 13 residues. CDR3 sequence (DNA): TGTGCCAGCAGCTTTATGCGGGGCTACGAGCAGTACTTC. It yields the protein CASSFMRGYEQYF.

V and J are TRBV5-1 and TRBJ2-7, with TRBD2 identical over 7 bases. The V segment lost 0 bases and the J segment 3 bases; nucleotides outside the gene matches: 6. The length of the CDR3 is 15 residues. Germline loops: CDR1 SGHRS, CDR2 YFSETQ. The CDR3 nucleotides are TGCGCCAGCAGCTTGGCTGGACTAGGAAACTACGAGCAGTACTTC. This codes for CASSLAGLGNYEQYF.

This chain links TRBV18 with TRBJ2-3; TRBD2 matches 8 bases. The V and J ends lost 4 bases and 0 bases, in that order; junction bases with no gene match: 9. The germline gives CDR1 KGHSH, CDR2 LQKENI. This CDR3 is 17 amino acids long. The CDR3 DNA reads TGTGCCAGCTCACACACTCACGGGGGGGCGAGCACAGATACGCAGTATTTT. It translates to CASSHTHGGASTDTQYF.

The V and J genes are TRBV19 and TRBJ2-1; a weak D match, TRBD1 (5 bases). Germline V gene lookup returns CDR1 LNHDA and CDR2 SQIVND (reference sequence). CDR3 length: 14 amino acids. V dropped 7 bases and J dropped 4 bases, with 14 bases sitting between them. CDR3 nucleotide sequence: TGTGCCAGTAAGGCACAGGCTGGATACAATGAGCAGTTCTTC. Residues: CASKAQAGYNEQFF.

The V gene is TRBV18, the J gene TRBJ2-3; 12 bases map to TRBD2. Per germline, CDR1 KGHSH and CDR2 LQKENI. The trim removed 0 bases at V and 4 bases at J, leaving 23 bases unmatched. The CDR3 extends over 23 amino acids. CDR3 loop: CASSPPGFGTTASSGRAADTQYF. The CDR3 nucleotides read TGTGCCAGCTCACCACCTGGCTTTGGGACGACAGCCTCTAGCGGGAGGGCGGCAGATACGCAGTATTTT.

This chain connects TRBV5-1 to TRBJ2-1; D is undetermined. Germline CDR1 is SGHRS and CDR2 is YFSETQ. V lost 0 bases and J 1 base, leaving 8 bases between the germline ends. The CDR3 covers 15 residues. The CDR3 protein is CASSLEQISYNEQFF. The CDR3 DNA reads as TGCGCCAGCAGCTTGGAACAGATATCCTACAATGAGCAGTTCTTC.

Comment on this clone: Distinct nucleotide sequences in the sample also encode this CDR3. This rearrangement joins TRBV7-8 to TRBJ2-7; D is ambiguous. Per the germline V gene, CDR1 is SGHVS and CDR2 is FQNEAQ. Trimming shortened V by 4 bases and J by 4 bases, and 5 bases separated the two germline ends. This CDR3 has 11 amino acids. This chain's CDR3 is CASSSAYEQYF. The CDR3, as DNA: TGTGCCAGCAGCTCTGCATACGAGCAGTACTTC.

The chain links TRBV19 to TRBJ2-5, with a weak D call TRBD1 (6 bases). The CDR3 loop spans 12 amino acids. Germline V gene sequence: CDR1 LNHDA, CDR2 SQIVND (reference sequence). V lost 4 bases, J lost 4 bases, and 7 bases lay in between. The chain's CDR3 is CASSTGVETQYF. CDR3 bases: TGTGCCAGTAGTACAGGGGTAGAGACCCAGTACTTC. Based on the CDR3 plus reference TRBV19 and TRBJ2-5, the full variable domain is DGGITQSPKYLFRKEGQNVTLSCEQNLNHDAMYWYRQDPGQGLRLIYYSQIVNDFQKGDIAEGYSVSREKKESFPLTVTSAQKNPTAFYLCASSTGVETQYFGPGTRLLVL.

The chain couples TRBV29-1 to TRBJ2-7, with 8 bases fitting TRBD2. The CDR3 spans 15 residues. V lost 5 bases to trimming and J lost 0 bases; unmatched junction nucleotides: 9. Germline lookup yields CDR1 SQVTM and CDR2 ANQGSEA. The CDR3 protein is CSVYTAGALSYEQYF. The CDR3 nucleotides are TGCAGCGTTTATACAGCGGGAGCGCTCTCCTACGAGCAGTACTTC.

The chain has TRBV14 and TRBJ2-7, with 7 nucleotides matching TRBD1. J lost 6 bases, V lost 3 bases, and 8 bases had no gene match. Per the germline V gene, CDR1 is SGHDN and CDR2 is FVKESK. The CDR3 loop spans 14 amino acids. The CDR3 is CASSQVRGHGEQYF. CDR3 coding DNA: TGTGCCAGCAGCCAGGTGAGGGGGCACGGCGAGCAGTACTTC.

The chain employs TRBV5-4 and TRBJ2-3, with a tentative D call TRBD2 (6 bases). The V gene's germline CDR1 is SGHNT and CDR2 YYREEE (reference sequence). This CDR3 is built from 15 residues. V lost 0 bases and J lost 6, with 14 bases in between. The CDR3: CASSLAEAGRDTQYF. CDR3 bases: TGTGCCAGCAGCTTGGCCGAGGCGGGACGGGATACGCAGTATTTT.

The gene calls are TRBV7-6 and TRBJ1-3; weak D call: TRBD1 (5 bases). The length of the CDR3 is 16 residues. The germline gives CDR1 SGHVS, CDR2 FNYEAQ. The V gene lost 1 base and the J gene lost 0 bases, with 10 bases spanning the gap. The CDR3 DNA follows: TGTGCCAGCAGCTTAGGAACACAGGCCTCTGGAAACACCATATATTTT. This sequence encodes CASSLGTQASGNTIYF. The whole variable domain, remainder taken from reference TRBV7-6 and TRBJ1-3, is GAGVSQSPRYKVTKRGQDVALRCDPISGHVSLYWYRQALGQGPEFLTYFNYEAQQDKSGLPNDRFSAERPEGSISTLTIQRTEQRDSAMYRCASSLGTQASGNTIYFGEGSWLTVV.

This chain links TRBV7-2 with TRBJ2-3, with a weak D call TRBD2 (6 bases). CDR3 length: 14 residues. Germline CDR1 is SGHTA and CDR2 is FQGNSA. V shed 6 bases and J shed 1 base, with 11 bases lying between them. In DNA, the CDR3 is TGTGCCAGCAGTCGGAGGGTAGGCACAGATACGCAGTATTTT. It is translated as CASSRRVGTDTQYF.

The V and J genes are TRBV19 and TRBJ2-3; D is possibly TRBD1 (6 bases). The germline CDR1 and CDR2 sequences are LNHDA and SQIVND (reference sequence). Trimming stripped 8 bases from V and 1 base from J, with 10 bases between. The CDR3 runs to 13 residues. CDR3 protein: CASRKGGTDTQYF. The CDR3 coding sequence is TGTGCCAGTCGCAAGGGGGGCACAGATACGCAGTATTTT.

Details on this clone: One end of the junction varies from germline; a read error may be responsible. The chain combines TRBV7-7 with TRBJ2-5; perhaps D is TRBD1 or TRBD2 (6 bases each). CDR1 and CDR2 (germline): SSHAT, FNYEAQ (reference sequence). CDR3 length: 13 amino acids. For the CDR3, the DNA is TGTGCTAGCAGCTTAGTGGGGGGCGAGACCCAGTACTTC. Its protein product is CASSLVGGETQYF.